This T cell receptor beta chain came from a study of CD8+ T cells in alopecia areata. This clone was observed a handful of times. Its antigen is unidentified. Study outcomes and limitations: Affected lesional scalp, above all in alopecia totalis/universalis, was more clonal than normal scalp.

Extraction and reverse transcription of RNA yielded cDNA as the sequencing template. Sequencing was performed with immunoSEQ multiplex PCR; in TCRdb, only in-frame clones are kept and a portion is missing. The data hold 150,000 or so clones, with about three fifths observed a single time. The ends were cut back, 5 bases at V and 0 bases at J, with 14 bases in the middle. Per germline, CDR1 MGHRA and CDR2 YSYEKL. This CDR3 contains 16 residues. The TCR was taken from a human donor with alopecia areata. Here the sequenced sample was CD4+ T cells sorted from blood, taken at week 0. The chain joins TRBV4-1 to TRBJ2-1, with D perhaps TRBD2 (6 bases). The CDR3 loop is CASSSQGLRSYNEQFF. The DNA for the CDR3 is TGCGCCAGCAGCAGCCAGGGACTCCGCTCCTACAATGAGCAGTTCTTC.